The clone carrying this T cell receptor beta chain was detected only a few times. The antigen is undetermined. Together with a sample-barcoded 5' primer, a J-beta primer mix was included in a second PCR lasting about 7 to 11 cycles. TCRdb redid the calling of the 5' RACE reads with MiXCR, one entry per CDR3 protein. Of approximately 1.5 million distinct CDR3 sequences listed, about 35% are singletons. The sample comes from a study of blood T cells in healthy people across ages. CDR1 and CDR2 (germline): SGHRS, YFSETQ. CDR3 length: 15 residues. Trimming removed 4 bases from V and 4 bases from J, with 14 bases in between. General study points: Changes in expanded clonotypes were possibly confounded, as the CMV status of donors was unknown.

Healthy Caucasian individuals from Russia aged about 6 to 100 served as donors. This chain joins TRBV5-1 and TRBJ2-2; no definite D call. Sequencing used blood. This receptor was obtained from a woman aged 25 to 39 in good health. CDR3 loop: CASSPRASGTGELFF. As DNA, the CDR3 is TGCGCCAGCAGCCCGAGAGCCTCGGGCACCGGGGAGCTGTTTTTT.